The T cell receptor (beta chain) under discussion was sequenced for a study of CD8 T cells in ankylosing spondylitis. Whole-study findings and limits: Peripheral blood held disease-linked clones only at relatively low frequency, and these were CD8+.

Germline V CDR1 and CDR2: SQVTM, ANQGSEA. The CDR3 has 13 amino acids. The ends lost 7 bases at V and 0 bases at J; junction bases unmatched: 3. TCRdb re-analysed the 5' RACE reads in MiXCR, keeping a single row per CDR3 protein. In the table there are approximately 250,000 distinct CDR3 sequences, roughly a third of which are singletons. In its sample, this clonotype was seen many times. Its cognate antigen is unknown. The sequencing sample was made of blood, either unsorted or a sorted T cell fraction (not recorded which). The rearrangement uses TRBV29-1 and TRBJ2-1, with TRBD2 matching over 7 bases. The sequence was obtained from a male donor with ankylosing spondylitis or in good health (not recorded which). The CDR3 DNA reads TGCAGCGCTAGCGGAAGCTCCTACAATGAGCAGTTCTTC. Encoded protein: CSASGSSYNEQFF.